The 19 T cell receptor beta chains below come from one sample, sequenced in a study of shared clonotypes between healthy human individuals. Clones were sequenced by immunoSEQ multiplex PCR, and TCRdb holds only the in-frame ones, with some missing. The repertoire holds under 750,000 clones, 72% seen once, with approximately 1.8% in the top ten. The sample was memory CD4+ T cells sorted from blood. Stated subset: CD45RA-negative fraction. The source is a young woman in good health.

The chain links TRBV6-5 to TRBJ2-2; 7 bases line up with TRBD2. This CDR3 has 15 amino acids. V trimming: 6 bases; J trimming: 6 bases; junction bases outside the gene matches: 10. Germline V gives CDR1 MNHEY, CDR2 SVGAGI. CDR3 coding DNA: TGTGCCAGCAGAGTTAGCGGGCCCGGGGCCGGGGAGCTGTTTTTT. Translated: CASRVSGPGAGELFF.

This chain's CDR3 is CASTPPGGLDTEAFF. Here the CDR3 DNA reads TGTGCCAGCACCCCCCCGGGCGGGCTGGACACTGAAGCTTTCTTT. V usage is TRBV6-5 and J usage is TRBJ1-1, with no clear D. V shed 7 bases and J shed 3 bases, with 18 bases lying between them. This CDR3 spans 15 amino acids. Germline V lookup: CDR1 MNHEY, CDR2 SVGAGI.

The V and J genes are TRBV28 and TRBJ1-2; D call uncertain. The CDR3 runs to 15 residues. The ends were cut back, 6 bases at V and 4 bases at J, with 18 bases in the middle. Germline CDR1 reads MDHEN; CDR2 reads SYDVKM. CDR3: CASRPVAGAGYGYTF. Here the CDR3 DNA reads TGTGCCAGCAGGCCCGTTGCGGGCGCGGGCTATGGCTACACCTTC.

This clone showed up just a few times. V gene TRBV18 combines with J gene TRBJ1-4; 7 bases are shared with TRBD1. Germline V lookup: CDR1 KGHSH, CDR2 LQKENI. Trimming at V came to 3 bases and at J to 7 bases, leaving 8 bases not matched to a gene. The CDR3 consists of 15 residues. The DNA for the CDR3 is TGTGCCAGCTCACCCTCGACAGGGCCCCTTGAAAAACTGTTTTTT. Amino acid sequence: CASSPSTGPLEKLFF.

About this clone itself: Within the sample, other DNA sequences also encode this same CDR3. The rearrangement links TRBV5-1 to TRBJ2-1, with a possible D match to TRBD1 (6 bases). Germline V gene data show CDR1 as SGHRS and CDR2 as YFSETQ. The CDR3 spans 15 residues. V lost 3 bases and J lost 0, with 10 bases in between. The CDR3 sequence: CASSWDTSSYNEQFF. Here the CDR3 DNA reads TGCGCCAGCAGCTGGGACACTAGCTCCTACAATGAGCAGTTCTTC.

This clone turned up a few times. The chain uses TRBV28 and TRBJ1-2; 8 nucleotides align to TRBD1. Germline-derived CDR1 and CDR2 are MDHEN and SYDVKM. V shed 5 bases, J shed 6 bases, and the junction held 8 bases outside the gene matches. The CDR3 loop spans 14 amino acids. As DNA, the CDR3 is TGTGCCAGCAGTCTCGGACAGGGTCTCAATGGCTACACCTTC. This translates into CASSLGQGLNGYTF.

This clone was seen more than once but under ten times. V is TRBV30 and J is TRBJ2-7; D possibly corresponds to TRBD1 (5 bases). Trimming cost V 3 bases and J 0 bases, with 12 bases left between them. Germline V CDR1 and CDR2: GTSNPN, SVGIG (reference sequence). The CDR3 is made up of 14 amino acids. The CDR3 DNA reads TGTGCCTGGAGGTCCACCAGGGACTCCTACGAGCAGTACTTC. Translating it yields CAWRSTRDSYEQYF.

The chain has TRBV27 and TRBJ2-7, with D perhaps matching TRBD2 (5 bases). Germline assignment: CDR1 MNHEY and CDR2 SMNVEV (reference sequence). V was cut by 2 bases and J by 0 bases, with 11 bases left in between. The CDR3 covers 15 residues. CDR3 amino acids: CASSLARGNSYEQYF. The DNA for the CDR3 is TGTGCCAGCAGTTTAGCGAGAGGGAACTCCTACGAGCAGTACTTC.

This clone was observed many times. This specimen includes other DNA sequences encoding the same CDR3. J is TRBJ2-3 and V is TRBV2; D call uncertain. CDR1 and CDR2 from the germline V gene are SNHLY and FYNNEI. The CDR3 runs 11 residues. V lost 8 bases, J lost 2 bases, and 5 bases lay in between. The CDR3 bases are TGTGCCAGCTCTTACACAGATACGCAGTATTTT. It encodes CASSYTDTQYF.

The rearrangement joins TRBV5-1 to TRBJ1-2; 8 bases agree with TRBD1. The CDR3 has 17 amino acids. V shed 3 bases and J 7 bases; nucleotides not matched to a gene: 17. Looked up from germline, CDR1 is SGHRS and CDR2 is YFSETQ. CDR3 in DNA: TGCGCCAGCAGCTCCTTACCCTCAGGGACAGGAGCTTCTGGCTACACCTTC. Translation gives CASSSLPSGTGASGYTF.

The rearrangement uses TRBV5-6 and TRBJ1-1; 9 bases match TRBD1. From germline, CDR1 is SGHDT and CDR2 YYEEEE. V lost 2 bases and J lost 0; bases outside the gene matches: 5. The length of the CDR3 is 16 residues. CDR3 coding DNA: TGTGCCAGCAGCTTCCGGACAGGGGACTTGAACACTGAAGCTTTCTTT. Translation gives CASSFRTGDLNTEAFF.

The chain has TRBV9 and TRBJ2-7; 9 bases are shared with TRBD1. The CDR3 is 14 residues long. V lost 4 bases and J lost 7; bases outside the gene matches: 9. Germline CDR1 and CDR2: SGDLS and YYNGEE. The CDR3 spells CASSSGTGPGEQYF. The CDR3 DNA reads TGTGCCAGCAGCTCAGGGACAGGGCCAGGAGAGCAGTACTTC.

The V and J genes are TRBV18 and TRBJ2-1; D uncertain. V was shortened by 0 bases and J by 7 bases, with 7 bases between the two germline ends. CDR3 size: 13 residues. Germline loops: CDR1 KGHSH, CDR2 LQKENI. The CDR3 protein is CASSPPPGNEQFF. The CDR3 DNA reads as TGTGCCAGCTCACCACCGCCGGGTAATGAGCAGTTCTTC. Variable domain in full (rest from reference TRBV18 and TRBJ2-1): NAGVMQNPRHLVRRRGQEARLRCSPMKGHSHVYWYRQLPEEGLKFMVYLQKENIIDESGMPKERFSAEFPKEGPSILRIQQVVRGDSAAYFCASSPPPGNEQFFGPGTRLTVL.

There are a few counts of this clone. This chain links TRBV28 with TRBJ2-3; 12 bases are shared with TRBD2. Germline CDR1 MDHEN, CDR2 SYDVKM. Trimming took 6 bases from V and 0 from J; bases not matched to a gene: 10. The CDR3 spans 18 residues. CDR3 residues: CASSQPGLAGGSTDTQYF. The CDR3 DNA reads as TGTGCCAGCAGCCAGCCCGGGCTAGCGGGAGGGAGCACAGATACGCAGTATTTT.

This clone appeared many times. The DNA for the CDR3 is TGTGCCAGCAGCTCGGGGGGCGGGGATATGAACACTGAAGCTTTCTTT. Amino acids: CASSSGGGDMNTEAFF. The chain has TRBV7-8 and TRBJ1-1, with D possibly TRBD1 on 6 matching bases. The CDR3 is 16 residues long. V lost 4 bases and J lost 0, with 15 bases in between. Per the germline V gene, CDR1 is SGHVS and CDR2 is FQNEAQ.

This chain links TRBV6-5 with TRBJ2-7, with D tentatively TRBD1 (6 bases). Germline assignment: CDR1 MNHEY and CDR2 SVGAGI. The CDR3 is 13 amino acids. V was shortened by 4 bases and J by 3 bases, with 10 bases between the two germline ends. The CDR3 region has the DNA TGTGCCAGCAGTTTGGGACACTACTACGAGCAGTACTTC. Residues: CASSLGHYYEQYF.

V is TRBV28 and J is TRBJ1-1; D uncertain. Germline V gene sequence: CDR1 MDHEN, CDR2 SYDVKM. CDR3 size: 14 residues. Trimming removed 5 bases from V and 4 bases from J, with 14 bases in between. The CDR3 DNA sequence: TGTGCCAGCAGTGTCAGGTTCCTCGGCACTGAAGCTTTCTTT. Encoded protein: CASSVRFLGTEAFF. Drawing the rest from reference TRBV28 and TRBJ1-1, the complete variable domain is DVKVTQSSRYLVKRTGEKVFLECVQDMDHENMFWYRQDPGLGLRLIYFSYDVKMKEKGDIPEGYSVSREKKERFSLILESASTNQTSMYLCASSVRFLGTEAFFGQGTRLTVV.

The chain employs TRBV19 and TRBJ2-1; 14 bases match TRBD2. Trimming took 11 bases from V and 6 from J; bases not matched to a gene: 3. The CDR3 contains 13 residues. Germline assignment: CDR1 LNHDA and CDR2 SQIVND (reference sequence). The CDR3 loop reads CASGTSGSNEQFF. CDR3 DNA sequence: TGTGCCTCCGGGACTAGCGGGAGCAATGAGCAGTTCTTC. Complete variable domain (other parts from reference TRBV19 and TRBJ2-1): DGGITQSPKYLFRKEGQNVTLSCEQNLNHDAMYWYRQDPGQGLRLIYYSQIVNDFQKGDIAEGYSVSREKKESFPLTVTSAQKNPTAFYLCASGTSGSNEQFFGPGTRLTVL.

With regard to this clone: This CDR3 is also generated by other DNA sequences in the sample. This rearrangement joins TRBV30 to TRBJ1-2; weak D call: TRBD1 (6 bases). V lost 3 bases and J 8 bases, leaving 10 bases between the germline ends. This CDR3 spans 11 amino acids. Germline V gene lookup returns CDR1 GTSNPN and CDR2 SVGIG (reference sequence). The CDR3 coding sequence is TGTGCCTGGAGGGGAGGGGGGGGCTACACCTTC. Translation: CAWRGGGGYTF. Looking up the rest from reference TRBV30 and TRBJ1-2 gives the full variable domain: SQTIHQWPATLVQPVGSPLSLECTVEGTSNPNLYWYRQAAGRGLQLLFYSVGIGQISSEVPQNLSASRPQDRQFILSSKKLLLSDSGFYLCAWRGGGGYTFGSGTRLTVV.